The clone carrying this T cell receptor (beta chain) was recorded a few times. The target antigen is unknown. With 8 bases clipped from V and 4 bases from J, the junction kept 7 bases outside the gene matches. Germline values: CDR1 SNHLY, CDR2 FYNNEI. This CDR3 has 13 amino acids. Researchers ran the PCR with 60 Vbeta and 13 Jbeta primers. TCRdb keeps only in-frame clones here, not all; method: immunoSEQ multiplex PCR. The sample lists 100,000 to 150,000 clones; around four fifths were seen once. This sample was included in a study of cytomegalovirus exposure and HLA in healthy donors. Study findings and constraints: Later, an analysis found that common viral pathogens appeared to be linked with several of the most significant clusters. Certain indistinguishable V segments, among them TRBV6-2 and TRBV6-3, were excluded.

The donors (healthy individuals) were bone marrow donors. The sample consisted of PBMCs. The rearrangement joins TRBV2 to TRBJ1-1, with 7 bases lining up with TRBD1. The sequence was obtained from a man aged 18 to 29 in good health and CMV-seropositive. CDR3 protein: CASPTGEVTEAFF. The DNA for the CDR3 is TGTGCCAGCCCCACAGGGGAAGTCACTGAAGCTTTCTTT.